This T cell receptor (beta chain) was captured by sequencing in a study of cytomegalovirus exposure and HLA in healthy donors. Study conclusions and caveats: Earlier findings revealed that most TCR beta V segments proved productive either about 87% or about 30% of the time. Researchers reported from a later analysis that most CMV-associated TCR beta chains appeared HLA-restricted.

The PCR had 60 Vbeta and 13 Jbeta primers. In the original analysis: As a later analysis found, there were 80 million to 90 million unique TCR beta chains, of which roughly 11 million were shared. Profiled with immunoSEQ multiplex PCR; TCRdb holds only in-frame clones, not every one. Clone size and V and J calls were adopted from that table, with D and trimming inferred from the DNA. This sample yields more than 140,000 clones, of which roughly 82% are seen a single time; around 6.1% belongs to the top ten. A remark on this clone: The antigen is not known.

Donors consisted of healthy bone marrow donors. There are 16 residues in the CDR3. V shed 4 bases and J 4 bases; nucleotides not matched to a gene: 13. Per germline, CDR1 MDHEN and CDR2 SYDVKM. The genes are TRBV28 and TRBJ2-7; 7 bases fit TRBD2. This receptor was identified in a man aged 25 to 45 in good health and CMV-seropositive. Sequencing was carried out using PBMCs. The CDR3 is CASSSARTTGLYEQYF. In DNA, the CDR3 is TGTGCCAGCAGTTCCGCGCGGACCACGGGACTATACGAGCAGTACTTC.